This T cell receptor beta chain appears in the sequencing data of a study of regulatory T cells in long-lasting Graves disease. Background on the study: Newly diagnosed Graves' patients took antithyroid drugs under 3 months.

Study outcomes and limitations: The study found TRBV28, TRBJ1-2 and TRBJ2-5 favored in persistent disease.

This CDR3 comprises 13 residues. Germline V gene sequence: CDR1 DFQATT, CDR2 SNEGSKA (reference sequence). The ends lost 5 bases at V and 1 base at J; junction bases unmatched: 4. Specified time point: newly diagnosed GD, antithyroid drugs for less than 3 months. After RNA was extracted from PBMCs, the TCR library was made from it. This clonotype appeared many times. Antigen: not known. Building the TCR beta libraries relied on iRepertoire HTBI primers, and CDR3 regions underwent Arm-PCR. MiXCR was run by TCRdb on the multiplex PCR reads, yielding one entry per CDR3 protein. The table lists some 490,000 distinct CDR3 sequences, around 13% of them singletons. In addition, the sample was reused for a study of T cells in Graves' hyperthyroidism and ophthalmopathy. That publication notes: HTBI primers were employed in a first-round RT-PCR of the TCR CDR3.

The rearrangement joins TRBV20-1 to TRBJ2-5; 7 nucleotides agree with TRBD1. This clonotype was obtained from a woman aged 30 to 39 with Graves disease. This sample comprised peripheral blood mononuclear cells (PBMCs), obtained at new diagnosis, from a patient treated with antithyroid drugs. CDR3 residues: CSAEHRGQETQYF. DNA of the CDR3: TGCAGTGCTGAGCACAGGGGCCAAGAGACCCAGTACTTC.